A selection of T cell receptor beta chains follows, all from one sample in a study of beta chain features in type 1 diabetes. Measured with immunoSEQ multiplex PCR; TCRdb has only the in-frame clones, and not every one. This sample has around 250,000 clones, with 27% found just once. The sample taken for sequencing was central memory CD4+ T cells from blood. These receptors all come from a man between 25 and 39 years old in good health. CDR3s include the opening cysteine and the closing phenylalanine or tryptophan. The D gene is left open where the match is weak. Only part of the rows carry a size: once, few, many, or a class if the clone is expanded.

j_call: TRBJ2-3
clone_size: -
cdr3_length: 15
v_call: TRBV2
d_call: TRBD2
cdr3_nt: TGTGCCAGCAGATGGACTAGCGGAGCCACAGATACGCAGTATTTT
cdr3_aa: CASRWTSGATDTQYF

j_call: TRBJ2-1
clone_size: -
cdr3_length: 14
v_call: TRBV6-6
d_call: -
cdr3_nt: TGTGCCAGCATCCCGGAGTACTCCTACAATGAGCAGTTCTTC
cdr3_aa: CASIPEYSYNEQFF

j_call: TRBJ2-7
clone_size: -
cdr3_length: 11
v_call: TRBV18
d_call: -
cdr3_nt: TGTGCCAGCTCATCCGACTACGAGCAGTACTTC
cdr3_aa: CASSSDYEQYF

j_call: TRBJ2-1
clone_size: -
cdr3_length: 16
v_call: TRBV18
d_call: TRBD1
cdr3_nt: TGTGCCAGCTCACCTAGGGGACAGGGTGATTCTGGGGAGCAGTTCTTC
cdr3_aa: CASSPRGQGDSGEQFF

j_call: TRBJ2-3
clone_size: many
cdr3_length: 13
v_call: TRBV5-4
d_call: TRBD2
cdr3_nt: TGTGCCAGCAGCCCATGGAGCGGGAATACGCAGTATTTT
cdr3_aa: CASSPWSGNTQYF

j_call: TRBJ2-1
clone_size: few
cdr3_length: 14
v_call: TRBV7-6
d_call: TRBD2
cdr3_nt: TGTGCCAGCAGCCTTAGCGGGGGTGACAATGAGCAGTTCTTC
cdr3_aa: CASSLSGGDNEQFF

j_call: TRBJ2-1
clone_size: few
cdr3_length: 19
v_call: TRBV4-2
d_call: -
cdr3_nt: TGTGCCAGCAGCCAAGACAGGGGTGGGAAAGAGGAGAAGTACAATGAGCAGTTCTTC
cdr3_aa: CASSQDRGGKEEKYNEQFF

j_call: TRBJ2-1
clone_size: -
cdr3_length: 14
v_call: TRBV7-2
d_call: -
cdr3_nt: TGTGCCAGCAGCTTAGAGACTAGTCACAATGAGCAGTTCTTC
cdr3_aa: CASSLETSHNEQFF

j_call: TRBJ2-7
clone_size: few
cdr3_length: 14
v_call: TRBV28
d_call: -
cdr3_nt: TGTGCCAGCAGTTTAGGTAGTGAACCCTACGAGCAGTACTTC
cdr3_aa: CASSLGSEPYEQYF

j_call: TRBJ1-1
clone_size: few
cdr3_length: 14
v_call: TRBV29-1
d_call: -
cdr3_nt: TGCAGCGTTGAAGATCTCACGGGAAACACTGAAGCTTTCTTT
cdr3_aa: CSVEDLTGNTEAFF

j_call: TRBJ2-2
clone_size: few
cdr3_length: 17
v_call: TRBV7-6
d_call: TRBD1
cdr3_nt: TGTGCCAGCAGCTTAGCGCCAGGACAGGGCAACACCGGGGAGCTGTTTTTT
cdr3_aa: CASSLAPGQGNTGELFF

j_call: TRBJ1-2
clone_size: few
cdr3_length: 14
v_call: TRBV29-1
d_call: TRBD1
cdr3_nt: TGCAGCGTTGAGAACTGGGACAGGGGAAGTGGCTACACCTTC
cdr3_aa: CSVENWDRGSGYTF

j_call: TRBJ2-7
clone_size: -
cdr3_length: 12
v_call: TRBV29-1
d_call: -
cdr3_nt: TGCAGCGTTGAAGGGGATTATTACGAGCAGTACTTC
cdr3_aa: CSVEGDYYEQYF

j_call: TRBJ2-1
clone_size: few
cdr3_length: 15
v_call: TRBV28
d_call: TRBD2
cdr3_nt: TGTGCCAGCAGCCCTAGCGGGGAGCTCCACAATGAGCAGTTCTTC
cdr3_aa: CASSPSGELHNEQFF

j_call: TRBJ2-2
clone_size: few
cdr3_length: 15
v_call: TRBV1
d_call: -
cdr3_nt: TGCACCAGCAGCCAAGGCGGGCCGAACACCGGGGAGCTGTTTTTT
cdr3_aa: CTSSQGGPNTGELFF

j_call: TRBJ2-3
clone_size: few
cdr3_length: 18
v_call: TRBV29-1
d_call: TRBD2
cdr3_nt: TGCAGCGTTGACAAGGTGGGCGGGAGGGCCTTTTACACAGATACGCAGTATTTT
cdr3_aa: CSVDKVGGRAFYTDTQYF

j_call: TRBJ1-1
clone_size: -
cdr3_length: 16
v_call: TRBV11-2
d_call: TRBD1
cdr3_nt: TGTGCCAGCAGCTCACCACGACAGGGTGGAAACACTGAAGCTTTCTTT
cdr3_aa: CASSSPRQGGNTEAFF

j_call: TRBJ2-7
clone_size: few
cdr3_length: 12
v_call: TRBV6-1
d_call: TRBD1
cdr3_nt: TGTGCCAGCAGCGAGGGGGCCTGGGAGCAGTACTTC
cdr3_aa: CASSEGAWEQYF

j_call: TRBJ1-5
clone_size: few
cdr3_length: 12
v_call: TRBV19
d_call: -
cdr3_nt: TGTGCCAGTCGAAAGGGGGGTCAGCCCCAGCATTTT
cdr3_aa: CASRKGGQPQHF

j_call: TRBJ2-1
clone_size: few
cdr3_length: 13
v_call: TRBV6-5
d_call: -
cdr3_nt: TGTGCCAGCAGTAGAGACAGCTACAATGAGCAGTTCTTC
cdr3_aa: CASSRDSYNEQFF

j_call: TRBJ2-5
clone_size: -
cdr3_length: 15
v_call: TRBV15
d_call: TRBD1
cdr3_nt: TGTGCCACCAGCAGAGGGGACAGTTTCCAAGAGACCCAGTACTTC
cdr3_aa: CATSRGDSFQETQYF

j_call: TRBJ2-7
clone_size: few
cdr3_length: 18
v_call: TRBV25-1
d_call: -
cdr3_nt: TGTGCCAGCAGTGAATCATTAGTAGAACCTGGATCCTCCTACGAGCAGTACTTC
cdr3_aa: CASSESLVEPGSSYEQYF

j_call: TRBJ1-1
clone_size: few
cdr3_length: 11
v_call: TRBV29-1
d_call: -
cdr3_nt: TGCAGCGTTGGAGGGGTCACTGAAGCTTTCTTT
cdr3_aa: CSVGGVTEAFF

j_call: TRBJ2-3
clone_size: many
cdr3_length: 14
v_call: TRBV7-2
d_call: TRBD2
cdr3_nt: TGTGCCAGCAGCAGCGGGGGGGCCCAAGATACGCAGTATTTT
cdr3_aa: CASSSGGAQDTQYF

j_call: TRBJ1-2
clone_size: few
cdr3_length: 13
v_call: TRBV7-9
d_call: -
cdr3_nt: TGTGCCAGCAGCTTAGGCCAGACCCATGGCTACACCTTC
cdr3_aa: CASSLGQTHGYTF

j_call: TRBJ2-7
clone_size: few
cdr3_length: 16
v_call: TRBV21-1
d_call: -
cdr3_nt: TGTGCCAGCAGCAAAGTTGTGAATTTAGCCTCCTACGAGCAGTACTTC
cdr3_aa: CASSKVVNLASYEQYF

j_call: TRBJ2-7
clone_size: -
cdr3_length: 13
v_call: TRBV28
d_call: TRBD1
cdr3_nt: TGTGCCAGCAGATCGACAGGGCTCAACGAGCAGTACTTC
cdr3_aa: CASRSTGLNEQYF

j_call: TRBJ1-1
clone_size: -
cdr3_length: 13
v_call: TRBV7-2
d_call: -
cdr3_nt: TGTGCCAGCAGCTTAGGGGGTCACACTGAAGCTTTCTTT
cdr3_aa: CASSLGGHTEAFF

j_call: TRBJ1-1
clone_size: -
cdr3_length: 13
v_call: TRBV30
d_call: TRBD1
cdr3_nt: TGTGCCTGGTCGGGACAGTTGAACACTGAAGCTTTCTTT
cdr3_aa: CAWSGQLNTEAFF

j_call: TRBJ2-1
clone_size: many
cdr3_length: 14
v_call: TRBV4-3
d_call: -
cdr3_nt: TGCGCCAGCAGCCAACAGAGAAACTACAATGAGCAGTTCTTC
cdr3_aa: CASSQQRNYNEQFF

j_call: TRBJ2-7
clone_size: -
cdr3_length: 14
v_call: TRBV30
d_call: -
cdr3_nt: TGTGCCTGGAGTTTTATACAGGCTTTTGGCGAGCAGTACTTC
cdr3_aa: CAWSFIQAFGEQYF

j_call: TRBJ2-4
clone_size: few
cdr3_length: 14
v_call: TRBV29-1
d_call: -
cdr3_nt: TGCAGCGGTGCAGGGGGGCTAGCCAAAAACATTCAGTACTTC
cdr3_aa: CSGAGGLAKNIQYF

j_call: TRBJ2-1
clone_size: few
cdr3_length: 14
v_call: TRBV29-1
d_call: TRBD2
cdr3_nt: TGCAGCGCCCCGGGACTAGAGGGAAGTCGGGAGCAGTTCTTC
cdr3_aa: CSAPGLEGSREQFF

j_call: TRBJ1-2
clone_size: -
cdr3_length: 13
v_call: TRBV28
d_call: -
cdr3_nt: TGTGCCAGCACCACAGGAGGAGTCTATGGCTACACCTTC
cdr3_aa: CASTTGGVYGYTF

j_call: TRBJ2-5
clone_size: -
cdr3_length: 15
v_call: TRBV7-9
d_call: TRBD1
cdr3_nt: TGTGCCAGCAGCTTAAGGACAGGGGGCCCAGAGACCCAGTACTTC
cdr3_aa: CASSLRTGGPETQYF

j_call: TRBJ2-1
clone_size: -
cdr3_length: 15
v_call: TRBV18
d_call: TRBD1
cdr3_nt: TGTGCCAGCTCACCAGTGTCAGGGGGCACGGGTGAGCAGTTCTTC
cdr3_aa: CASSPVSGGTGEQFF

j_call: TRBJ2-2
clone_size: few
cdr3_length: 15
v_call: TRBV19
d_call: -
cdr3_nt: TGTGCCAGTAGTGTACAGGGTGCCGTAACCGGGGAGCTGTTTTTT
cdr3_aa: CASSVQGAVTGELFF

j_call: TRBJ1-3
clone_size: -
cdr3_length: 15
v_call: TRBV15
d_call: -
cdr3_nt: TGTGCCACCAGCAGAGACAGGGGAGCGGGAAACACCATATATTTT
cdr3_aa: CATSRDRGAGNTIYF

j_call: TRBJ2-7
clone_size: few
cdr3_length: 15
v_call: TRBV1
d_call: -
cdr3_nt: TGCACCAGCAGCCTCTTTAGGGACAGGTCCTACGAGCAGTACTTC
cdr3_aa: CTSSLFRDRSYEQYF

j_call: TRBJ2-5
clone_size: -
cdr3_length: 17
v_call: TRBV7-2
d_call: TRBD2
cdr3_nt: TGTGCCAGCAGCTTGAGACTAGCGGCTTACTTTATGGAGACCCAGTACTTC
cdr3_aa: CASSLRLAAYFMETQYF

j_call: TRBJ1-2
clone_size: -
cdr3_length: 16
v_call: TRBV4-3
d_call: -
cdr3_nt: TGCGCCAGCAGCCAAGATCGCCTGCGGTACACCTATGGCTACACCTTC
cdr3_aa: CASSQDRLRYTYGYTF

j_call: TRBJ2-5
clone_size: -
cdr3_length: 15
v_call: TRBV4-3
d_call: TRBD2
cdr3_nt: TGCGCCAGCAGCCAAGGAGGGGAGGGCCAGGAGACCCAGTACTTC
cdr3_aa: CASSQGGEGQETQYF

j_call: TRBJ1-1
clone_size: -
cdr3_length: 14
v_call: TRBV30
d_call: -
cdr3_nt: TGTGCCTGGCAGGGGCTAACGAGGAACACTGAAGCTTTCTTT
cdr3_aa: CAWQGLTRNTEAFF

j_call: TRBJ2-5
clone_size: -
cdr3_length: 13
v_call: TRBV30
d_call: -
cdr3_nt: TGTGCCTGGAGTCCAGGGGGGGAAGAGACCCAGTACTTC
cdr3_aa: CAWSPGGEETQYF

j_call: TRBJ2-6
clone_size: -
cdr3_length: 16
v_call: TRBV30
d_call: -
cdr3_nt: TGTGCCTGGAGTGGATTGTCCAGGGCTGGGGCCAACGTCCTGACTTTC
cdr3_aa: CAWSGLSRAGANVLTF

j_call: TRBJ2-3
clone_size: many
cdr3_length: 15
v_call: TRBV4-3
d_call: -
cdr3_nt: TGCGCCAGCAGCCAAGATGAGACTTTCACAGATACGCAGTATTTT
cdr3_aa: CASSQDETFTDTQYF

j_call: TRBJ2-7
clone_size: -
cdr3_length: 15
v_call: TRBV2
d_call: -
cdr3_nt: TGTGCCAGCAGTGAAGCTCAGGGGCTTACCTACGAGCAGTACTTC
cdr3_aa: CASSEAQGLTYEQYF

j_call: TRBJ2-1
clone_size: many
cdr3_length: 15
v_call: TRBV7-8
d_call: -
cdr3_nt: TGTGCCAGCAGCGCAGGAGCTAGAAGCTACAATGAGCAGTTCTTC
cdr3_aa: CASSAGARSYNEQFF

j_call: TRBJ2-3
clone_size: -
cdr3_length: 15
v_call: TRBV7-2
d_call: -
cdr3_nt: TGTGCCAGCAGCTCCAGACAGGAGTCAGTTAATACGCAGTATTTT
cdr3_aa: CASSSRQESVNTQYF

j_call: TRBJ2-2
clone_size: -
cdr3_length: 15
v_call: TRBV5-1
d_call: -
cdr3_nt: TGCGCCAGCAGCTTGCGGGGGCCGAACACCGGGGAGCTGTTTTTT
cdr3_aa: CASSLRGPNTGELFF

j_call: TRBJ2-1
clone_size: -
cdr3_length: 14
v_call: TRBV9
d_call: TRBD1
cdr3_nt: TGTGCCAGCAGCGTACAGGGGGTGGTCAATGAGCAGTTCTTC
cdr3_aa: CASSVQGVVNEQFF

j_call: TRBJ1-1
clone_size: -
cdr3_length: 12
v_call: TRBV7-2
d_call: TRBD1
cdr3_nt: TGTGCCAGCAGCCTTCGACAGGGGAAAGCTTTCTTT
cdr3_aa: CASSLRQGKAFF

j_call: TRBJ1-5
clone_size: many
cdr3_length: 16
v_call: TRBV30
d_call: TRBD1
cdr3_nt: TGTGCCTGGAGTGTACGGGGACAGGGAGTAAATCAGCCCCAGCATTTT
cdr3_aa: CAWSVRGQGVNQPQHF

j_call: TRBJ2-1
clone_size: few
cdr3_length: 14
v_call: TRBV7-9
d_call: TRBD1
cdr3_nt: TGTGCCAGCAGCTTACACCGGGACAGGGTGGAGCAGTTCTTC
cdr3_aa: CASSLHRDRVEQFF

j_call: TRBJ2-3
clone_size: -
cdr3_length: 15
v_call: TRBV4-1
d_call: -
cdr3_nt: TGCGCCAGCAGCCAGTATCAGGGTACCACAGATACGCAGTATTTT
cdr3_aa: CASSQYQGTTDTQYF